Below are 22 T cell receptor beta chains sequenced from a single sample in a study of neurological immune-mediated disorders. TCRdb re-called the 5' RACE reads through MiXCR, storing one row per CDR3 protein. The data show 50,000 or so distinct CDR3 sequences, with roughly 11% seen just once and 1.5% to 2% held by the top ten. Sequencing was performed on PBMCs. The origin of the receptors is a man between 60 and 75 years old in good health.

This clonotype was counted many times. The chain is built from TRBV20-1 and TRBJ2-1, with 8 bases fitting TRBD2. The V segment lost 5 bases and the J segment 9 bases; nucleotides outside the gene matches: 15. CDR3 length: 15 amino acids. Germline V lookup: CDR1 DFQATT, CDR2 SNEGSKA (reference sequence). The DNA of the CDR3 is TGCAGTGCTCCTATGCCGGGACTAGGGGGAAGTGAGCAGTTCTTC. It yields the protein CSAPMPGLGGSEQFF.

This clonotype was detected many times. The chain uses TRBV20-1 and TRBJ2-7; TRBD2 aligns across 9 bases. Germline CDR1 reads DFQATT; CDR2 reads SNEGSKA (reference sequence). V lost 5 bases, J lost 1 base, and 15 bases stayed unmatched. The CDR3 totals 17 residues. The CDR3 coding sequence is TGCAGTGCTTCCAACTCGCCCGGACTAGCGAGGTCCTACGAGCAGTACTTC. Its translation is CSASNSPGLARSYEQYF.

This clonotype showed up many times. The chain recombines TRBV15 with TRBJ2-1; D is uncertain. The ends were cut back, 3 bases at V and 6 bases at J, with 15 bases in the middle. The germline V gene has CDR1 LNHNV and CDR2 YYDKDF (reference sequence). The CDR3 is 15 residues long. The CDR3 region is CATSSRVSDFNEQFF. Here the CDR3 DNA reads TGTGCCACCAGCAGCCGGGTCAGTGACTTCAATGAGCAGTTCTTC.

This chain uses TRBV7-9 with TRBJ2-3, with 9 bases that match TRBD2. This CDR3 contains 15 residues. Germline-derived CDR1 and CDR2 are SEHNR and FQNEAQ (reference sequence). V lost 3 bases to trimming and J lost 2 bases; unmatched junction nucleotides: 3. The CDR3 reads CASSFASGVTDTQYF. The DNA of the CDR3 is TGTGCCAGCAGCTTCGCTAGCGGGGTCACAGATACGCAGTATTTT. Supplemented by reference TRBV7-9 and TRBJ2-3, the full variable domain reads DTGVSQNPRHKITKRGQNVTFRCDPISEHNRLYWYRQTLGQGPEFLTYFQNEAQLEKSRLLSDRFSAERPKGSFSTLEIQRTEQGDSAMYLCASSFASGVTDTQYFGPGTRLTVL.

There are many counts of this clonotype. This chain links TRBV7-2 with TRBJ2-1; 14 nucleotides line up with TRBD2. The ends lost 4 bases at V and 8 bases at J; junction bases unmatched: 4. This CDR3 region has 15 residues. Germline CDR1 and CDR2: SGHTA and FQGNSA. The CDR3 region has the DNA TGTGCCAGCAGCTCGACTAGCGGGGGGGTCTATGAGCAGTTCTTC. This translates into CASSSTSGGVYEQFF.

This clonotype was recorded many times. The rearrangement uses TRBV20-1 and TRBJ1-1; 9 nucleotides line up with TRBD1. CDR1 DFQATT and CDR2 SNEGSKA come from the germline V gene (reference sequence). The CDR3 consists of 15 residues. The trim removed 5 bases at V and 6 bases at J, leaving 13 bases unmatched. The CDR3 DNA reads as TGCAGTGCTCCCCCACCGGGACAGGGAGGGGCTGAAGCTTTCTTT. Protein product: CSAPPPGQGGAEAFF.

The sample holds many counts of this clonotype. The chain uses TRBV25-1 and TRBJ1-2, with D unresolved. Germline V CDR1 and CDR2: MGHDK, SYGVNS. The V end lost 2 bases, the J end lost 8 bases, and 12 bases lay between the germline ends. The CDR3 extends over 13 amino acids. CDR3 coding DNA: TGTGCCAGCAGTGAACGGCAGGTTGACGGCTACACCTTC. Amino acids: CASSERQVDGYTF.

The sample holds many counts of this clonotype. Germline and junction disagree at one end, which may indicate a read error. The chain couples TRBV20-1 to TRBJ2-7; 8 bases map to TRBD2. Germline assignment: CDR1 DFQATT and CDR2 SNEGSKA (reference sequence). This CDR3 comprises 13 residues. This CDR3 reads CSGAGGALNEQYF. CDR3 DNA: TGTTCTGGGGCGGGGGGCGCCCTCAACGAGCAGTACTTC.

This clonotype was counted ten times or more. The chain recombines TRBV5-1 with TRBJ1-1; 7 bases align to TRBD1. Germline V gene data show CDR1 as SGHRS and CDR2 as YFSETQ. CDR3 length: 14 amino acids. V was pared by 2 bases and J by 5 bases, with 6 bases of the junction left unmatched. CDR3 coding DNA: TGCGCCAGCAGCTTAGCCTCGACAGGGACTGAAGCTTTCTTT. Translation gives CASSLASTGTEAFF. Variable domain in full (rest from reference TRBV5-1 and TRBJ1-1): KAGVTQTPRYLIKTRGQQVTLSCSPISGHRSVSWYQQTPGQGLQFLFEYFSETQRNKGNFPGRFSGRQFSNSRSEMNVSTLELGDSALYLCASSLASTGTEAFFGQGTRLTVV.

In its sample, this clonotype was seen many times. J is TRBJ1-1 and V is TRBV6-2 or TRBV6-3, with D uncertain. CDR1 is MNHEY and CDR2 is SVGEGT in the germline V gene. This CDR3 is 11 amino acids long. V lost 4 bases and J 6 bases, leaving 6 bases between the germline ends. CDR3 loop: CASSLRSEAFF. DNA for the CDR3: TGTGCCAGCAGTTTAAGGTCTGAAGCTTTCTTT.

This clonotype was seen many times. The chain has TRBV7-2 and TRBJ2-7; D uncertain. This CDR3 is built from 13 residues. Germline V CDR1 and CDR2: SGHTA, FQGNSA. The V end lost 6 bases, the J end lost 4 bases, and 13 bases lay between the germline ends. The CDR3 region has the DNA TGTGCCAGCAGGGCGAGCCCCTTTTACGAGCAGTACTTC. Its protein product is CASRASPFYEQYF.

Ten or more counts support this clonotype. The J gene is TRBJ2-4, the V gene TRBV6-1; 7 bases map to TRBD1. Trimming removed 5 bases from V and 5 bases from J; junction bases left unmatched: 9. The CDR3 consists of 15 residues. From germline, CDR1 is MNHNS and CDR2 SASEGT. The CDR3 protein is CASSSRATGENIQYF. The CDR3 DNA sequence: TGTGCCAGCAGTTCCCGGGCAACAGGGGAAAACATTCAGTACTTC.

This clonotype was observed many times. This chain links TRBV5-1 with TRBJ2-3; the D gene is possibly TRBD1 (5 bases). The V gene lost 6 bases and the J gene lost 3 bases, with 14 bases spanning the gap. CDR3 size: 14 residues. Germline V gene data show CDR1 as SGHRS and CDR2 as YFSETQ. CDR3 DNA sequence: TGCGCCAGCACCCAAGGACAAGGGACAGATACGCAGTATTTT. Protein sequence: CASTQGQGTDTQYF.

This clonotype showed up many times. The chain couples TRBV6-4 to TRBJ2-3; TRBD2 agrees at 11 bases. V was clipped by 3 bases and J by 2 bases; unmatched bases: 1. CDR3 length: 15 residues. Germline CDR1 reads MRHNA; CDR2 reads SNTAGT. Written as DNA, the CDR3 is TGTGCCAGCAGTGATAGCGGGGGGGCCACAGATACGCAGTATTTT. Translation: CASSDSGGATDTQYF.

This clonotype was seen repeatedly, ten times or more. The rearrangement links TRBV4-3 to TRBJ2-3; the D gene is possibly TRBD2 (5 bases). Trimming removed 4 bases at V and 9 bases at J, with 20 bases between. From germline, CDR1 is LGHNA and CDR2 YSLEER. CDR3 size: 15 residues. CDR3 sequence reads: CASSPTTGPRGTQYF. The CDR3 nucleotides are TGCGCCAGCAGCCCCACTACCGGACCCCGAGGGACGCAGTATTTT.

This clonotype was recorded many times. The chain couples TRBV4-3 to TRBJ1-4, with 9 bases that match TRBD1. This CDR3 comprises 14 residues. Unmatched junction bases numbered 4, after V lost 3 bases and J lost 8 bases. From germline, CDR1 is LGHNA and CDR2 YSLEER. CDR3 loop: CASSQNRGQEKLFF. The CDR3 coding sequence is TGCGCCAGCAGCCAGAACAGGGGGCAGGAAAAACTGTTTTTT.

This clonotype was counted many times. This sequence joins TRBV3-1 and TRBJ2-2; D is tentatively TRBD1 or TRBD2 (5 bases each). Germline V gene data show CDR1 as LGHDT and CDR2 as YNNKEL (reference sequence). CDR3 length: 16 amino acids. Trimming pared 4 bases from V and 5 bases from J, leaving 17 bases between. CDR3 sequence reads: CASSPPLGDRTGELFF. CDR3 sequence (DNA): TGTGCCAGCAGCCCGCCCCTGGGGGATCGGACCGGGGAGCTGTTTTTT.

In this sample, this clonotype turned up many times. The chain has TRBV16 and TRBJ2-3; D is tentatively TRBD1 or TRBD2 (5 bases each). The germline CDR1 and CDR2 sequences are KGHSY and FQNENV. Trimming removed 0 bases from V and 0 bases from J, with 10 bases in between. This CDR3 contains 16 residues. The CDR3 DNA is TGTGCCAGCAGCCAATCCACGGGGCCTAGCACAGATACGCAGTATTTT. This gives the protein CASSQSTGPSTDTQYF. Looking up the rest from reference TRBV16 and TRBJ2-3 gives the full variable domain: GEEVAQTPKHLVRGEGQKAKLYCAPIKGHSYVFWYQQVLKNEFKFLISFQNENVFDETGMPKERFSAKCLPNSPCSLEIQATKLEDSAVYFCASSQSTGPSTDTQYFGPGTRLTVL.

This clonotype came up many times. The chain employs TRBV7-6 and TRBJ2-1; D assignment may be TRBD1 or TRBD2 (5 bases each). Trimming took 1 base from V and 4 from J, leaving 11 bases between them. The germline gives CDR1 SGHVS, CDR2 FNYEAQ. The CDR3 consists of 15 residues. CDR3 amino acids: CASSLGGTGYNEQFF. CDR3 sequence (DNA): TGTGCCAGCAGCTTAGGGGGGACGGGTTACAATGAGCAGTTCTTC.

There are many counts of this clonotype. The V call is TRBV6-1, the J call TRBJ1-1; D may be TRBD1 (6 bases). Germline V lookup: CDR1 MNHNS, CDR2 SASEGT. This CDR3 contains 14 residues. Trimming left V 5 bases short and J 4 bases short, with 14 bases between. CDR3 in DNA: TGTGCCAGCAGTCAAGGGGGGGGTGCCACTGAAGCTTTCTTT. It translates to CASSQGGGATEAFF.

There are many counts of this clonotype. The chain links TRBV29-1 to TRBJ2-5, with D tentatively TRBD2 (6 bases). With 6 bases removed from V and 4 bases from J, the gap between germline ends came to 15 bases. The CDR3 is 13 residues long. The germline V gene has CDR1 SQVTM and CDR2 ANQGSEA. The DNA for the CDR3 is TGCAGCGTCGGACTAAATTTTGGAGAGACCCAGTACTTC. Translated, it gives CSVGLNFGETQYF.

Many counts were recorded for this clonotype. The V and J genes are TRBV6-2 or TRBV6-3 and TRBJ1-5; the D gene is possibly TRBD1 (5 bases). The germline V gene has CDR1 MNHEY and CDR2 SVGEGT. V was trimmed by 2 bases and J by 6 bases, leaving 11 bases between them. The CDR3 loop spans 14 amino acids. In DNA, the CDR3 is TGTGCCAGCAGTTACGCAGGGATTGGTCAGCCCCAGCATTTT. Translation: CASSYAGIGQPQHF.